These 5 T cell receptor beta chains were all obtained from the same sample, sequenced in a study of blood T cell repertoires in COVID-19. Only in-frame clones appear in the TCRdb table, and some are missing; sequencing was by immunoSEQ multiplex PCR. The sample consists of about 190,000 clones, around 80% of them appearing once. The sequenced sample consisted of peripheral blood. Source of these receptors: a man aged 30-40 years with active or convalescent COVID-19.

The chain joins TRBV19 to TRBJ1-1; TRBD1 is a possible D gene (5 bases). Germline V gene sequence: CDR1 LNHDA, CDR2 SQIVND (reference sequence). Trimming shortened V by 7 bases and J by 4 bases, and 19 bases separated the two germline ends. CDR3 length equals 15 residues. The CDR3 nucleotides are TGTGCCAGTATCGAAAGGAAGGGGCGAGGCACTGAAGCTTTCTTT. It codes for CASIERKGRGTEAFF.

V is TRBV21-1 and J is TRBJ1-5; TRBD1, the D gene given by the table, was not confirmed from the DNA. TRBV21-1 represents a pseudogene. The CDR3 consists of 17 residues. The CDR3 DNA sequence: TGTGCCAGCAGCAAACCCGGGACAGGGGGCAATATAGGGCCCCAGCATTTT. Its translation is CASSKPGTGGNIGPQHF.

The V gene is TRBV19, the J gene TRBJ1-1; 8 bases map to TRBD1. CDR1 and CDR2 from the germline V gene are LNHDA and SQIVND (reference sequence). The CDR3 sequence is 17 residues long. Germline trimming cut 8 bases from V and 1 base from J; bases unmatched to any gene: 15. In nucleotides, the CDR3 is TGTGCCAGTGGCCTTGGACAGGGAAGGGTGAGGAACACTGAAGCTTTCTTT. Protein sequence: CASGLGQGRVRNTEAFF.

The chain uses TRBV19 and TRBJ2-2, with 13 bases fitting TRBD2. V lost 4 bases, J lost 5 bases, and 7 bases stayed unmatched. Per the germline V gene, CDR1 is LNHDA and CDR2 is SQIVND (reference sequence). The CDR3 sequence is 17 residues long. CDR3 nucleotides: TGTGCCAGTAGTAAGCGACTAGCGGGAGGCTCGACCGGGGAGCTGTTTTTT. It yields the protein CASSKRLAGGSTGELFF.

This chain joins TRBV5-1 and TRBJ2-1; TRBD2 aligns across 7 bases. CDR1 and CDR2 (germline): SGHRS, YFSETQ. The CDR3 has 17 amino acids. The junction had 14 bases not matched to a gene; V was cut back by 0 bases and J by 8 bases. Here the CDR3 reads CASSLEVRGAGVDEQFF. DNA of the CDR3: TGCGCCAGCAGCTTGGAGGTTCGAGGGGCGGGGGTCGATGAGCAGTTCTTC.